The clone carrying this TCR beta chain showed up just a few times. What it binds is unknown. These data come from a study of CD8 T cells in ankylosing spondylitis. TCRdb re-called the 5' RACE reads through MiXCR, storing one row per CDR3 protein. The sample records roughly 440,000 distinct CDR3 sequences, roughly 15% being singletons. General observations from the study: For ankylosing spondylitis blood, a TCR beta motif of seven to nine highly homologous variants appeared characteristic.

The clonotype was recovered from a male donor with ankylosing spondylitis. The sequenced sample consisted of blood, either unsorted or a sorted T cell fraction (not recorded which).

CDR3 in DNA: TGTGCCAGCAGCCTCCCCGGCCCTAGCGGGCGCACCGGGGAGCTGTTTTTT. The encoded protein is CASSLPGPSGRTGELFF. The chain carries TRBV7-9 and TRBJ2-2; 8 positions agree with TRBD2. Trimming at V came to 5 bases and at J to 4 bases, leaving 12 bases not matched to a gene. The germline V gene has CDR1 SEHNR and CDR2 FQNEAQ (reference sequence). There are 17 residues in the CDR3.